These T cell receptor beta chains were read from a single sample in a study of blood T cell repertoires in COVID-19. Repertoires were generated with immunoSEQ multiplex PCR, while TCRdb's copy carries only in-frame clones and drops some. Of approximately 230,000 clones listed, roughly 88% are singletons. The source material was peripheral blood. The receptors originated from a man aged 30-40 years who had recovered from COVID-19. Both conserved end residues are part of each CDR3. The D gene is left open where the match is weak. The listing skips clone size in some rows; elsewhere it reads once, few, many or a size class.

>TRBD2|TRBV5-4|.|TRBJ2-1|15
CASSRLAGGPDEQFF
TGTGCCAGCAGCAGACTAGCGGGGGGCCCGGATGAGCAGTTCTTC
>TRBD1|TRBV23-1|.|TRBJ2-3|17
CASSQSNRGESADTQYF
TGCGCCAGCAGTCAATCAAACAGGGGGGAGTCAGCAGATACGCAGTATTTT
>TRBD2|TRBV7-7|medium-sized|TRBJ2-5|15
CASSYSGGADETQYF
TGTGCCAGCAGCTATAGCGGGGGGGCCGATGAGACCCAGTACTTC
>.|TRBV18|.|TRBJ1-4|16
CASSPGPGVANEKLFF
TGTGCCAGCTCACCAGGACCGGGGGTAGCTAATGAAAAACTGTTTTTT
>.|TRBV5-1|.|TRBJ2-1|15
CASSSGDSRYNEQFF
TGCGCCAGCAGCTCGGGGGACTCACGGTACAATGAGCAGTTCTTC
>TRBD2|TRBV27|few|TRBJ2-5|17
CATYLRGLAGARETQYF
TGTGCCACCTATCTGCGCGGACTAGCGGGGGCAAGGGAGACCCAGTACTTC
>.|TRBV7-9|.|TRBJ1-4|16
CASSFGQIATNEKLFF
TGTGCCAGCAGCTTCGGACAGATTGCAACTAATGAAAAACTGTTTTTT
>.|TRBV13|.|TRBJ1-4|16
CASSYGGGAASQKLFF
TGTGCCAGCAGTTACGGCGGGGGGGCGGCGTCTCAAAAACTGTTTTTT
>TRBD2|TRBV3-1/TRBV3-2|.|TRBJ2-5|16
CASSRVAGGSQETQYF
TGTGCCAGCAGCCGAGTAGCGGGGGGCTCACAAGAGACCCAGTACTTC
>.|TRBV4-2|.|TRBJ1-6|16
CASSQPTPNFNSPLHF
TGTGCCAGCAGTCAACCGACACCCAATTTTAATTCACCCCTCCACTTT
>.|TRBV7-9|.|TRBJ2-7|13
CASSPQSSYEQYF
TGTGCCAGCAGTCCACAGAGCTCCTACGAGCAGTACTTC
>.|TRBV7-8|.|TRBJ2-1|12
CASSPGGNEQFF
TGTGCCAGCAGCCCAGGAGGCAATGAGCAGTTCTTC
>.|TRBV2|.|TRBJ1-6|13
CASRTGMDSPLHF
TGTGCCAGTAGGACTGGGATGGATTCACCCCTCCACTTT
>.|TRBV2|.|TRBJ2-3|15
CASSVAPPDTDTQYF
TGTGCCAGCAGTGTGGCCCCGCCAGACACAGATACGCAGTATTTT
>.|TRBV19|.|TRBJ2-7|14
CASSADSRGYEQYF
TGTGCCAGTAGTGCCGACTCCAGGGGTTACGAGCAGTACTTC
>.|TRBV30|once|TRBJ1-3|13
CAWSRGSGNTIYF
TGTGCCTGGAGTAGGGGCTCTGGAAACACCATATATTTT
>.|TRBV11-2|.|TRBJ1-1|14
CASSLERLNTEAFF
TGTGCCAGCAGCTTAGAACGGTTGAACACTGAAGCTTTCTTT
>TRBD2|TRBV10-3|.|TRBJ2-5|16
CAISPNPGRGQETQYF
TGTGCCATCAGTCCAAACCCCGGGCGGGGGCAAGAGACCCAGTACTTC
>.|TRBV19|once|TRBJ2-1|8
CARTPEFF
TGTGCCAGAACGCCGGAGTTCTTC
>TRBD2|TRBV27|.|TRBJ2-1|16
CASSPRLAGGSGEQFF
TGTGCCAGCAGTCCGAGACTAGCGGGGGGTTCGGGTGAGCAGTTCTTC
>TRBD1|TRBV28|.|TRBJ1-1|18
CASSCPATGGVLNTEAFF
TGTGCCAGCAGTTGCCCAGCCACAGGGGGCGTTCTGAACACTGAAGCTTTCTTT
>.|TRBV5-1|.|TRBJ2-4|14
CASSLWAGEPIQYF
TGCGCCAGCAGCTTGTGGGCCGGGGAGCCCATTCAGTACTTC
>TRBD1|TRBV5-8|.|TRBJ2-5|16
CASSLGRQGAGETQYF
TGTGCCAGCAGCTTAGGAAGACAGGGGGCGGGGGAGACCCAGTACTTC
>TRBD1|TRBV29-1|.|TRBJ1-2|12
CSVETGVGGYTF
TGCAGCGTAGAGACAGGGGTCGGTGGCTACACCTTC
>TRBD1|TRBV3-1/TRBV3-2|.|TRBJ1-2|15
CASSQGGWTGEGYTF
TGTGCCAGCAGCCAAGGAGGGTGGACAGGGGAAGGCTACACCTTC
>TRBD1|TRBV10-3|.|TRBJ2-7|15
CAISEGDRGGYEQYF
TGTGCCATCAGTGAGGGGGACAGGGGTGGTTACGAGCAGTACTTC
>.|TRBV6-5|.|TRBJ2-3|15
CASSPSLEATDTQYF
TGTGCCAGCAGTCCCTCCTTGGAGGCCACAGATACGCAGTATTTT
>.|TRBV5-5|.|TRBJ1-5|16
CASSLVLYENNQPQHF
TGTGCCAGCAGCTTGGTTTTATACGAGAACAATCAGCCCCAGCATTTT
>TRBD1|TRBV4-1|.|TRBJ2-2|18
CASSPYIYVQGAVGELFF
TGCGCCAGCAGCCCCTACATATATGTACAGGGGGCCGTCGGGGAGCTGTTTTTT
>TRBD2|TRBV25-1|.|TRBJ2-2|15
CASTGLAGGTGELFF
TGTGCCAGCACGGGACTAGCGGGGGGCACCGGGGAGCTGTTTTTT
>.|TRBV6-6|.|TRBJ1-4|14
CASGFRGDNEKLFF
TGTGCCAGCGGATTTCGCGGGGATAATGAAAAACTGTTTTTT
>.|TRBV20-1|few|TRBJ2-1|15
CSASPEAGWHNEQFF
TGCAGTGCTAGTCCGGAGGCGGGGTGGCACAATGAGCAGTTCTTC
>.|TRBV5-1|.|TRBJ2-2|15
CASILGGQNTGELFF
TGCGCCAGTATTCTGGGAGGACAAAACACCGGGGAGCTGTTTTTT
>TRBD1|TRBV30|.|TRBJ1-2|14
CAWSGDRGNYGYTF
TGTGCCTGGAGTGGGGACAGGGGTAACTATGGCTACACCTTC
>.|TRBV11-2|.|TRBJ2-7|16
CASSLDEQGRTGEQYF
TGTGCCAGCAGCTTAGATGAACAGGGTAGAACAGGCGAGCAGTACTTC
>.|TRBV6-1|.|TRBJ1-3|15
CASSERGGIGNTIYF
TGTGCCAGCAGTGAAAGGGGCGGGATAGGGAACACCATATATTTT
>.|TRBV19|.|TRBJ2-3|12
CASSTGADTQYF
TGTGCCAGTAGTACAGGGGCAGATACGCAGTATTTT
>.|TRBV9|.|TRBJ1-3|14
CASSVEGLGNTIYF
TGTGCCAGCAGCGTAGAGGGACTTGGAAACACCATATATTTT
>TRBD1|TRBV6-5|.|TRBJ1-2|15
CASSYRQGTTYGYTF
TGTGCCAGCAGTTACCGACAGGGGACCACCTATGGCTACACCTTC
>.|TRBV19|.|TRBJ1-5|16
CASSIPVARGNQPQHF
TGTGCCAGTAGTATCCCGGTGGCCAGGGGCAATCAGCCCCAGCATTTT
>TRBD1|TRBV29-1|.|TRBJ2-2|16
CSVEIGMDRDTGELFF
TGCAGCGTTGAAATTGGGATGGACAGGGACACCGGGGAGCTGTTTTTT
>TRBD1|TRBV2|.|TRBJ2-1|15
CASRGTDGVYNEQFF
TGTGCCAGCAGGGGGACAGATGGGGTTTACAATGAGCAGTTCTTC
>.|TRBV19|.|TRBJ1-1|13
CASTTRRGTEAFF
TGTGCCAGTACCACAAGGAGGGGCACTGAAGCTTTCTTT
>TRBD1|TRBV24-1|.|TRBJ1-5|15
CATSEDRVCDQPQHF
TGTGCCACCAGTGAGGACAGGGTATGCGATCAGCCCCAGCATTTT
>.|TRBV18|.|TRBJ2-1|14
CASSPRDINNEQFF
TGTGCCAGCTCACCTCGGGACATCAACAATGAGCAGTTCTTC
>.|TRBV27|once|TRBJ2-7|11
CASSFMYEQYF
TGTGCCAGCAGTTTCATGTACGAGCAGTACTTC
>TRBD1|TRBV6-5|.|TRBJ1-2|12
CASSQGANGYTF
TGTGCCAGCTCCCAGGGGGCCAATGGCTACACCTTC
>TRBD1|TRBV7-9|.|TRBJ2-2|15
CASSLVQGDTGELFF
TGTGCCAGCAGCTTAGTACAGGGGGACACCGGGGAGCTGTTTTTT
>TRBD1|TRBV2|.|TRBJ2-3|14
CASTADRDTDTQYF
TGTGCCAGCACGGCGGACAGGGACACAGATACGCAGTATTTT
>.|TRBV2|.|TRBJ1-2|14
CASSGGFQGYGYTF
TGTGCCAGCAGTGGGGGATTTCAGGGATATGGCTACACCTTC
>.|TRBV7-6|few|TRBJ1-3|15
CASSLTGAAGNTIYF
TGTGCCAGCAGCTTAACGGGTGCCGCTGGAAACACCATATATTTT
>TRBD2|TRBV5-4|.|TRBJ2-3|16
CASSLLSGADTDTQYF
TGTGCCAGCAGCTTGTTGAGCGGGGCCGACACAGATACGCAGTATTTT